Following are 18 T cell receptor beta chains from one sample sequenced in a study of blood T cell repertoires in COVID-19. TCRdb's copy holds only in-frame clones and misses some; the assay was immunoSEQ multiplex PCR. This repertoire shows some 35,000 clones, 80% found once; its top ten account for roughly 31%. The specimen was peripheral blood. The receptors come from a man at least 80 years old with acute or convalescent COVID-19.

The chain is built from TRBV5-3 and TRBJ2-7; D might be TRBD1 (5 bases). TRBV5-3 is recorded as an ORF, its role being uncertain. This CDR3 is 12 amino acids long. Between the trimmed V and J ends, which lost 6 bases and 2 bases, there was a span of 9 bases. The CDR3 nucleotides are TGTGCCAGAAAATGGACAACCTACGAGCAGTACTTC. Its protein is CARKWTTYEQYF.

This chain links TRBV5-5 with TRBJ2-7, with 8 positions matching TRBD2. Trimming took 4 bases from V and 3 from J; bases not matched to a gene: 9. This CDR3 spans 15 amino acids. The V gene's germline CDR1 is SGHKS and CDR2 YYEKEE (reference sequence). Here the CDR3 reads CASSRGGSGNYEQYF. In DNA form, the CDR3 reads TGTGCCAGCAGCCGGGGGGGCTCAGGCAACTACGAGCAGTACTTC. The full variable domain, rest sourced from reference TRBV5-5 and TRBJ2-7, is DAGVTQSPTHLIKTRGQQVTLRCSPISGHKSVSWYQQVLGQGPQFIFQYYEKEERGRGNFPDRFSARQFPNYSSELNVNALLLGDSALYLCASSRGGSGNYEQYFGPGTRLTVT.

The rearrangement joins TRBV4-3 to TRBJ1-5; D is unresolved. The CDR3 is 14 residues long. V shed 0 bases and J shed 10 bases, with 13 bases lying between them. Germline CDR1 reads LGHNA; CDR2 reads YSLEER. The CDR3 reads CASSQDGRYRPQHF. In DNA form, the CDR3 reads TGCGCCAGCAGCCAAGATGGCAGGTATCGACCCCAGCATTTT.

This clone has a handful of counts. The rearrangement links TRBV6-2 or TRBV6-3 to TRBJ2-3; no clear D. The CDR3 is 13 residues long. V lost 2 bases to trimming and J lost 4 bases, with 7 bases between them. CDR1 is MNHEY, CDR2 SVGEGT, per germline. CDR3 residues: CASSYVEADTQYF. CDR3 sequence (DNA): TGTGCCAGCAGTTACGTCGAGGCAGATACGCAGTATTTT.

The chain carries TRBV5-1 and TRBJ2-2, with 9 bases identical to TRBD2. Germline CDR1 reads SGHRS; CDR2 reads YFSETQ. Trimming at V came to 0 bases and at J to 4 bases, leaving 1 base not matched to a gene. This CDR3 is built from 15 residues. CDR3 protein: CASSLVAGATGELFF. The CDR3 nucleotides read TGCGCCAGCAGCTTGGTAGCGGGGGCCACCGGGGAGCTGTTTTTT.

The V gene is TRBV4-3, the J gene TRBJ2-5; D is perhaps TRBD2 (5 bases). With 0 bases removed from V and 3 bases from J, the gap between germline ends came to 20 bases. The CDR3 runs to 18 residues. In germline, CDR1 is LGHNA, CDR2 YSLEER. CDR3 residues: CASSQDRRQAGGKETQYF. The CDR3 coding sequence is TGCGCCAGCAGCCAAGATAGAAGGCAGGCCGGAGGAAAAGAGACCCAGTACTTC.

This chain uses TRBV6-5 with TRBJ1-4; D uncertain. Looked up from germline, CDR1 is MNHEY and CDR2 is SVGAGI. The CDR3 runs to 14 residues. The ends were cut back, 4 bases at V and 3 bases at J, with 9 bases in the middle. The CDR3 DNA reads TGTGCCAGCAGTTTATCCGGGGCTAATGAAAAACTGTTTTTT. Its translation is CASSLSGANEKLFF.

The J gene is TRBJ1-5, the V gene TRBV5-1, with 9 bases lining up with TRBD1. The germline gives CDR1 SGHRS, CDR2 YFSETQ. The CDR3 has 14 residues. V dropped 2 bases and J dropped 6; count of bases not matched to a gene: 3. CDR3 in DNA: TGCGCCAGCAGCTTAGGGACAGGGAGTCAGCCCCAGCATTTT. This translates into CASSLGTGSQPQHF.

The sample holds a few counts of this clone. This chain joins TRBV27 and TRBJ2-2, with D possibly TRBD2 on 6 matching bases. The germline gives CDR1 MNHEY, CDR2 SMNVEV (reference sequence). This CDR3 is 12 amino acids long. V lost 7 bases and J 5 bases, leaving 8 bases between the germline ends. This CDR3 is CASKEGTGELFF. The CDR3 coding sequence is TGTGCCAGCAAGGAGGGGACCGGGGAGCTGTTTTTT.

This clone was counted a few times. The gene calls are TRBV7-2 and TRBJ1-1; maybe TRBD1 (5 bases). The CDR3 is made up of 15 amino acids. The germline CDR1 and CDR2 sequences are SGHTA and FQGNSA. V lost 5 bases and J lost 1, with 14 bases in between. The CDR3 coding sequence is TGTGCCAGCAGCCGCCCCCCGACAGCGAACACTGAAGCTTTCTTT. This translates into CASSRPPTANTEAFF.

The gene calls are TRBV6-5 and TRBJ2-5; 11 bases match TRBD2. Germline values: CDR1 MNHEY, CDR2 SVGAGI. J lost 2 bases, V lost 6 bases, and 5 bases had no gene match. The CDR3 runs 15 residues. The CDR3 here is CASSTRLAGQETQYF. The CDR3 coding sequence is TGTGCCAGCAGCACTCGACTAGCGGGGCAAGAGACCCAGTACTTC.

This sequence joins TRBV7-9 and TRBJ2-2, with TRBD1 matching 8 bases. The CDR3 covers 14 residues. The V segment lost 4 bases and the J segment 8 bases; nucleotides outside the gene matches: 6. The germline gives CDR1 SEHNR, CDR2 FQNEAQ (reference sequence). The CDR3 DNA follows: TGTGCCAGCAGCTCGGACAGGGAAGGAGGGGAGCTGTTTTTT. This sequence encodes CASSSDREGGELFF. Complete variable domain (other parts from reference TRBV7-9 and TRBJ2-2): DTGVSQNPRHKITKRGQNVTFRCDPISEHNRLYWYRQTLGQGPEFLTYFQNEAQLEKSRLLSDRFSAERPKGSFSTLEIQRTEQGDSAMYLCASSSDREGGELFFGEGSRLTVL.

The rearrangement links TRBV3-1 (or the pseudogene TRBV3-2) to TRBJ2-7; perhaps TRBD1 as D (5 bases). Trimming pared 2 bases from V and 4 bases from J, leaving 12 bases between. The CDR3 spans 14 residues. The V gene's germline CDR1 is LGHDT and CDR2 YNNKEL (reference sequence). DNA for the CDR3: TGTGCCAGCAGCCAATACCAGGGAACGTACGAGCAGTACTTC. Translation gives CASSQYQGTYEQYF.

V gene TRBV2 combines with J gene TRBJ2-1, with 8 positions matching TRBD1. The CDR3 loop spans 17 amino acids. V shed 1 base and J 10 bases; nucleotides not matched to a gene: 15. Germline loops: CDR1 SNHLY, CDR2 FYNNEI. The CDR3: CASSEVSGTGSEGEQFF. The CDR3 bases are TGTGCCAGCAGTGAAGTGTCCGGGACAGGTTCTGAGGGGGAGCAGTTCTTC. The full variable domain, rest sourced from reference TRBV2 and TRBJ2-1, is EPEVTQTPSHQVTQMGQEVILRCVPISNHLYFYWYRQILGQKVEFLVSFYNNEISEKSEIFDDQFSVERPDGSNFTLKIRSTKLEDSAMYFCASSEVSGTGSEGEQFFGPGTRLTVL.

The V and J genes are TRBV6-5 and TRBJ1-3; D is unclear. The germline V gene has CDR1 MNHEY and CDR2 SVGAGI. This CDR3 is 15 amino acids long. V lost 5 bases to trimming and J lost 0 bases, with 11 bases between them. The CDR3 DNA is TGTGCCAGCAGTCCCCCGCCCGGCTCTGGAAACACCATATATTTT. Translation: CASSPPPGSGNTIYF.

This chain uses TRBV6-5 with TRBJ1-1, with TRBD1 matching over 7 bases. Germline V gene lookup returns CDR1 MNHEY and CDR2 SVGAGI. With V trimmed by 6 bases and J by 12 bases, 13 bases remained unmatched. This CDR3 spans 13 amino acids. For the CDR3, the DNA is TGTGCCAGCAGAGATCGGGACAGACTGGGTCCTTTCTTT. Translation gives CASRDRDRLGPFF.

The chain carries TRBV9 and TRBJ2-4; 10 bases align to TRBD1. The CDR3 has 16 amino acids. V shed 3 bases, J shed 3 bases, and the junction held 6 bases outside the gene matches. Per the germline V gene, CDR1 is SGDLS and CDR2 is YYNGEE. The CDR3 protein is CASSGQGAQGKNIQYF. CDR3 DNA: TGTGCCAGCAGCGGACAGGGGGCTCAGGGCAAAAACATTCAGTACTTC.

The CDR3 sequence is CATSDSRGYTGELFF. The CDR3 nucleotides are TGTGCCACCAGTGATAGCAGGGGATACACCGGGGAGCTGTTTTTT. The chain carries TRBV24-1 and TRBJ2-2; tentatively, D is TRBD1 (6 bases). V lost 3 bases, J lost 3 bases, and 10 bases lay in between. The V gene's germline CDR1 is KGHDR and CDR2 SFDVKD. This CDR3 comprises 15 residues.